This entry is about one TCR beta chain. The sample originates from a study of blood T cell repertoires in COVID-19. Turning to the study itself: Donors in the United States, Italy and Spain gave samples during acute or convalescent COVID-19.

Assay used: immunoSEQ multiplex PCR; TCRdb lists only in-frame clones, some missing. The table records roughly 140,000 clones, about four fifths of them present only once. Losses at the gene ends were 6 bases for V and 6 bases for J; bases not matched to a gene: 5. This CDR3 region has 13 residues. Looked up from germline, CDR1 is SGHTA and CDR2 is FQGNSA. The clonotype comes from a man in his 60s with acute or convalescent COVID-19. Sequencing was performed on peripheral blood. The V gene is TRBV7-2, the J gene TRBJ2-3; 8 bases agree with TRBD1. CDR3 DNA: TGTGCCAGCAGTTCTCGACAGGGGGATACGCAGTATTTT. This translates into CASSSRQGDTQYF.